This note documents a single T cell receptor beta chain sequence. Antigen unknown. CDR3 length: 15 amino acids. Trimming stripped 6 bases from V and 0 bases from J, with 12 bases between. Germline CDR1 reads MNHEY; CDR2 reads SVGAGI. Time point noted: week 35, safety follow-up. Topical imiquimod was applied with each vaccine dose, which held 300 ug of mutant IDH1 20-mer peptide. This sample was taken from a study of a mutant IDH1 vaccine in newly diagnosed glioma. Study in general: The treated population exhibited a male proportion of roughly 62%, a female proportion of about 38%, and a mean age of around 40 years. Radiotherapy, temozolomide, or both had been given previously, and both were given to most.

Study-wide results and caveats: Pseudoprogression appeared unlinked to shifts in leading peripheral T cell clonotypes.

Assay used: immunoSEQ multiplex PCR; TCRdb lists only in-frame clones, some missing. The table includes tens of thousands of clones, more than 75% detected once. This clonotype was sampled from a man aged 30 to 39 with glioma. The V call is TRBV6-5, the J call TRBJ2-1, with a weak D call TRBD2 (5 bases). The sequencing here drew on PBMCs, taken from a glioma patient whose treatment included an IDH1 peptide vaccine. CDR3 loop: CASRLTTSSYNEQFF. In DNA form, the CDR3 reads TGTGCCAGCAGGCTTACCACTAGCTCCTACAATGAGCAGTTCTTC.